Listed below are T cell receptor beta chains from one sample, sequenced in a study of T cells in localized non-small cell lung cancer. Some clones are missing from TCRdb's copy, which holds only in-frame ones; the method was immunoSEQ multiplex PCR. The sample holds some 78,000 clones, about 83% seen once. The sample in question was peripheral blood, obtained before any cancer treatment. The receptors were gathered from a man between 40 and 75 years old with stage I lung adenocarcinoma. Both conserved end residues are part of each CDR3. The order of the fields is clone size, D gene, V gene, J gene, CDR3 DNA, CDR3 protein. A D gene is named only where the DNA matches it firmly. Where a row states a size, it is once, few, many or the class of an expanded clone; other rows omit it.

.,.,TRBV6-5,TRBJ1-4,TGTGCCAGCAGCCGCGACAGGACGTCTTATGAAAAACTGTTTTTT,CASSRDRTSYEKLFF
.,.,TRBV9,TRBJ2-7,TGTGCCAGCAGCCTCGGACTATGCGAGCAGTACTTC,CASSLGLCEQYF
.,TRBD1,TRBV2,TRBJ1-2,TGTGCCAGCAGTCCGACAGGGATCATTAACTATGGCTACACCTTC,CASSPTGIINYGYTF
.,.,TRBV7-2,TRBJ1-2,TGTGCCAGCAGCTTTGGGGGGCTGCAAGGCTACACCTTC,CASSFGGLQGYTF
.,.,TRBV5-4,TRBJ1-2,TGTGCCAGCAGCTTACAGGGAGGGGGAGATCCTGATGGCTACACCTTC,CASSLQGGGDPDGYTF
.,.,TRBV6-5,TRBJ2-7,TGTGCCAGCAGCTCGGGCAGGGCTACTTCCTACGAGCAGTACTTC,CASSSGRATSYEQYF
.,.,TRBV11-2,TRBJ2-5,TGTGCCAGCAGCTCTTGGGGGCGCGGAAAACAAGAGACCCAGTACTTC,CASSSWGRGKQETQYF
.,TRBD2,TRBV7-3,TRBJ2-3,TGTGCCAGCAGCTTAACTCGAGCGGGGGCCGAATCAAGTACGCAGTATTTT,CASSLTRAGAESSTQYF
.,.,TRBV5-1,TRBJ1-1,TGCGCCAGCAGCTTCAGGGGCCCGATGAACACTGAAGCTTTCTTT,CASSFRGPMNTEAFF
.,TRBD1,TRBV5-1,TRBJ1-5,TGCGCCAGCAGCTTTCGGACAGGGAGGCTCAATCAGCCCCAGCATTTT,CASSFRTGRLNQPQHF
.,.,TRBV5-3,TRBJ2-1,TGTGCCAGAAGCTCTCGGGGCTCCTACAATGAGCAGTTCTTC,CARSSRGSYNEQFF
.,.,TRBV28,TRBJ1-5,TGTGCCAGCAGTTTTGGTAGGAGGCGGGCCAATCAGCCCCAGCATTTT,CASSFGRRRANQPQHF
.,TRBD1,TRBV4-3,TRBJ2-2,TGCGCCAGCAGCCAAGGGACAGGGGACACCGGGGAGCTGTTTTTT,CASSQGTGDTGELFF
.,.,TRBV11-2,TRBJ1-2,TGTGCCAGCAGCCCCGGAGGGGCGGGCTATGGCTACACCTTC,CASSPGGAGYGYTF
once,.,TRBV5-6,TRBJ2-5,TGTGCCAGCAGCTTCCGCAAACGGCTGGAGGAGACCCAGTACTTC,CASSFRKRLEETQYF
.,TRBD1,TRBV7-6,TRBJ1-2,TGTGCCAGCAGCCCAGGGACAGGGGTTACCGGCTATGGCTACACCTTC,CASSPGTGVTGYGYTF
few,.,TRBV14,TRBJ2-2,TGTGCCAGCAGCCAAGACCCTTTACAATACTCCACCGGGGAGCTGTTTTTT,CASSQDPLQYSTGELFF
.,TRBD1,TRBV7-9,TRBJ1-6,TGTGCCAGCAGCTCGGGACAGGGTAATTCACCCCTCCACTTT,CASSSGQGNSPLHF
.,.,TRBV11-2,TRBJ1-2,TGTGCCAGCAGCTTAACCCTCTCTCCCGGGGCAATCTATGGCTACACCTTC,CASSLTLSPGAIYGYTF
.,.,TRBV5-5,TRBJ1-2,TGTGCCAGCAGCTTGCCCCCATCGAGCACCTTC,CASSLPPSSTF
few,.,TRBV6-1,TRBJ1-2,TGTGCCAGCAGTTCCAGCCGGGCCGCAACCAATGGCTACACCTTC,CASSSSRAATNGYTF
.,.,TRBV11-3,TRBJ2-5,TGTGCCAGCAGTTATGGGAGCGAGCTACAAGAGACCCAGTACTTC,CASSYGSELQETQYF
.,.,TRBV19,TRBJ2-1,TGTGCCAGTCGAGGGGGGCTCTACAATGAGCAGTTCTTC,CASRGGLYNEQFF
.,TRBD2,TRBV11-3,TRBJ2-1,TGTGCCAGCAGCTCCGGGGGGACCTACAATGAGCAGTTCTTC,CASSSGGTYNEQFF
.,TRBD2,TRBV19,TRBJ2-1,TGTGCCAGTAAGCGGCTAGCGGACAATGAGCAGTTCTTC,CASKRLADNEQFF
.,.,TRBV5-6,TRBJ1-5,TGTGCCAGCAGCTTGTCGCTGTATAGCAATCAGCCCCAGCATTTT,CASSLSLYSNQPQHF
many,.,TRBV30,TRBJ2-1,TGTGCCTGGAGTGTTACCCCCATCAATGAGCAGTTCTTC,CAWSVTPINEQFF
.,TRBD1,TRBV7-2,TRBJ1-2,TGTGCCAGCAGCTCCCACAGGGGGAACGGCTACACCTTC,CASSSHRGNGYTF
.,TRBD2,TRBV5-1,TRBJ2-1,TGCGCCAGCAGCCACACTAGCGGGCCAAACAATGAGCAGTTCTTC,CASSHTSGPNNEQFF
.,TRBD1,TRBV9,TRBJ1-3,TGTGCCAGCAGCTATCAGGGGGCGGCTGGAAACACCATATATTTT,CASSYQGAAGNTIYF
once,.,TRBV4-3,TRBJ2-3,TGCGCCAGCAGCCAAGATTGGGGGGCCGTATCTGCAGATACGCAGTATTTT,CASSQDWGAVSADTQYF
few,.,TRBV30,TRBJ1-3,TGTGCCTGGACTGAGTCTGGAAACACCATATATTTT,CAWTESGNTIYF
few,TRBD2,TRBV10-1,TRBJ2-1,TGCGCCAGCAGTGTCCGACTAGCGGGGTACAATGAGCAGTTCTTC,CASSVRLAGYNEQFF
once,.,TRBV7-9,TRBJ2-2,TGTGCCAGCAGCTTACTACAGGTGAACACCGGGGAGCTGTTTTTT,CASSLLQVNTGELFF
.,.,TRBV19,TRBJ2-7,TGTGCCAGTAGTAACAGGGTTGATTCCTACGAGCAGTACTTC,CASSNRVDSYEQYF
.,TRBD1,TRBV7-7,TRBJ2-2,TGTGCCAGCAGCCCGACAGGGATGAACACCGGGGAGCTGTTTTTT,CASSPTGMNTGELFF
.,.,TRBV9,TRBJ2-7,TGTGCCAGCAGCGTAGTTTTATGCTACGAGCAGTACTTC,CASSVVLCYEQYF
.,.,TRBV5-1,TRBJ2-2,TGCGCCAGCAGCTTGGTTGCAGTAAACACCGGGGAGCTGTTTTTT,CASSLVAVNTGELFF
.,TRBD2,TRBV5-1,TRBJ2-3,TGCGCCAGCAGCCCTGGACTAGGAGCTACAGATACGCAGTATTTT,CASSPGLGATDTQYF
few,.,TRBV27,TRBJ2-7,TGTGCCAGCAGTTTCGTGGGACCCAGCTACGAGCAGTACTTC,CASSFVGPSYEQYF
.,.,TRBV7-9,TRBJ2-5,TGTGCCAGCAGCTTAGTCTTACTAGTGGTCCAAGAGACCCAGTACTTC,CASSLVLLVVQETQYF
.,.,TRBV19,TRBJ2-1,TGTGCCAGTAGTCTACAGAGCGGGCTTAATGAGCAGTTCTTC,CASSLQSGLNEQFF
.,TRBD1,TRBV30,TRBJ1-5,TGTGCCTGGAGTGGGGGACAGCGGCATCAGCCCCAGCATTTT,CAWSGGQRHQPQHF
.,.,TRBV10-3,TRBJ2-3,TGTGCCATCAGTGGAGGACAAGGCAGCACAGATACGCAGTATTTT,CAISGGQGSTDTQYF
.,.,TRBV19,TRBJ1-2,TGTGCCAGCAGACATGACGGATTATACTATGGCTACACCTTC,CASRHDGLYYGYTF